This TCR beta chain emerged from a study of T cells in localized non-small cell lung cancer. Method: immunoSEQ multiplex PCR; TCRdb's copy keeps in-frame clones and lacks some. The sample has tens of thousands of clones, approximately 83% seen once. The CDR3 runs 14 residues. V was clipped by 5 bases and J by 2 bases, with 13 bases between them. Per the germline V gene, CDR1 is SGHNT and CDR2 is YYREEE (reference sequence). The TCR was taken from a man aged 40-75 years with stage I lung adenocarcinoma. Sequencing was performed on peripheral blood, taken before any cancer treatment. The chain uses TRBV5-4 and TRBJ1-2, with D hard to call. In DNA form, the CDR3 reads TGTGCCAGCAGAAAACCCAATCCGAACTATGGCTACACCTTC. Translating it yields CASRKPNPNYGYTF.